The clone carrying this TCR beta chain came up once. The sample comes from a study of blood T cell repertoires in COVID-19. The overall study: Collection of acute and convalescent COVID-19 samples took place in the United States, Italy and Spain.

Clones were read by immunoSEQ multiplex PCR, and TCRdb kept only the in-frame ones, dropping some. The sample shows about 50,000 clones, 85% of them seen only once. The receptor was isolated from an older woman with acute or convalescent COVID-19. The sample comprised peripheral blood.

CDR3 sequence (DNA): TGTGCCAGCAGCTCCGCGGGGGCCACTGAAGCTTTCTTT. Protein sequence: CASSSAGATEAFF. The chain couples TRBV7-9 to TRBJ1-1, with D perhaps TRBD1 (6 bases). Trimming pared 4 bases from V and 4 bases from J, leaving 10 bases between. Germline-derived CDR1 and CDR2 are SEHNR and FQNEAQ (reference sequence). The CDR3 spans 13 residues.